Below are 16 T cell receptor beta chains sequenced from a single sample in a study of OX40 agonist ivuxolimab in advanced cancers. Libraries were prepared by immunoSEQ multiplex PCR; TCRdb keeps only in-frame clonotypes and omits some of them. Here the sample spans roughly 50,000 clones, about 87% being singletons. Sequences were derived from CD4+ or CD8+ T cells sorted from blood, sampled in a trial of the OX40 agonist ivuxolimab. The origin of the receptors is an adult with an advanced solid tumor such as melanoma, head and neck, liver or kidney cancer.

The chain is built from TRBV19 and TRBJ2-1, with D maybe TRBD1 (5 bases). Germline V gives CDR1 LNHDA, CDR2 SQIVND (reference sequence). The CDR3 covers 13 residues. Trimming cost V 1 base and J 7 bases, with 8 bases left between them. CDR3 in amino acids: CASSIGQWNEQFF. The CDR3, as DNA: TGTGCCAGTAGTATAGGACAGTGGAATGAGCAGTTCTTC.

The genes are TRBV2 and TRBJ1-1; D unclear. Trimming cost V 7 bases and J 3 bases, with 18 bases left between them. The CDR3 loop spans 15 amino acids. The germline V gene encodes CDR1 SNHLY and CDR2 FYNNEI. CDR3 nucleotide sequence: TGTGCCAGCACGCGTTACGAGGGTTGGGACACTGAAGCTTTCTTT. Protein product: CASTRYEGWDTEAFF.

This clone was recorded once. The genes are TRBV6-5 and TRBJ1-2; no firm D call. This CDR3 comprises 13 residues. V was pared by 2 bases and J by 6 bases, with 10 bases between. Germline V gives CDR1 MNHEY, CDR2 SVGAGI. CDR3 in amino acids: CASSYEGGNGYTF. The CDR3 coding sequence is TGTGCCAGCAGTTACGAGGGAGGCAATGGCTACACCTTC.

The chain employs TRBV12-5 and TRBJ1-5; D unresolved. The CDR3 is 16 amino acids. Trimming removed 4 bases from V and 3 bases from J, with 16 bases in between. CDR1 is LGHNT, CDR2 FRNRAP, per germline. Here the CDR3 DNA reads TGTGCTAGTGGTTCGACCTCCGGGATCAACAATCAGCCCCAGCATTTT. Its protein product is CASGSTSGINNQPQHF.

The chain uses TRBV18 and TRBJ2-7; perhaps TRBD1 as D (6 bases). CDR3 length: 16 residues. Germline CDR1 and CDR2: KGHSH and LQKENI. Trimming took 0 bases from V and 0 from J, leaving 12 bases between them. CDR3 amino acids: CASSPPDSASSYEQYF. CDR3 sequence (DNA): TGTGCCAGCTCACCACCGGACAGTGCTTCCTCCTACGAGCAGTACTTC.

The chain couples TRBV7-9 to TRBJ1-1, with D unclear. This CDR3 has 12 residues. V was shortened by 1 base and J by 9 bases, with 9 bases between the two germline ends. Looked up from germline, CDR1 is SEHNR and CDR2 is FQNEAQ (reference sequence). The CDR3 region has the DNA TGTGCCAGCAGCTTAGATCCCGGACAAGCTTTCTTT. It yields the protein CASSLDPGQAFF.

This chain connects TRBV7-6 to TRBJ2-2; D remains ambiguous. The CDR3 consists of 12 residues. Germline-derived CDR1 and CDR2 are SGHVS and FNYEAQ. Between the trimmed V and J ends, which lost 0 bases and 7 bases, there was a span of 3 bases. This CDR3 reads CASSLAGGELFF. The CDR3 DNA reads TGTGCCAGCAGCTTAGCAGGCGGGGAGCTGTTTTTT.

The chain joins TRBV7-9 to TRBJ2-5; possibly TRBD1 for D (5 bases). V lost 6 bases, J lost 3 bases, and 8 bases lay in between. The CDR3 loop spans 12 amino acids. CDR1 SEHNR and CDR2 FQNEAQ come from the germline V gene (reference sequence). CDR3 amino acids: CASRGLEETQYF. DNA of the CDR3: TGTGCCAGCAGGGGGCTAGAAGAGACCCAGTACTTC.

This sequence joins TRBV5-4 and TRBJ1-1; D is unclear. Trimming pared 5 bases from V and 4 bases from J, leaving 15 bases between. The germline gives CDR1 SGHNT, CDR2 YYREEE (reference sequence). The CDR3 is made up of 14 amino acids. This CDR3 is CASREIGQSTEAFF. For the CDR3, the DNA is TGTGCCAGCAGGGAAATTGGCCAGAGCACTGAAGCTTTCTTT.

The V call is TRBV14, the J call TRBJ1-2; tentatively, D is TRBD1 (5 bases). This CDR3 contains 13 residues. V was cut by 1 base and J by 10 bases, with 13 bases left in between. Germline loops: CDR1 SGHDN, CDR2 FVKESK. The CDR3 sequence is CASSQGQRGVYTF. CDR3 DNA sequence: TGTGCCAGCAGCCAAGGGCAACGGGGCGTCTACACCTTC.

This chain connects TRBV6-5 to TRBJ1-2; D is perhaps TRBD1 (6 bases). Germline V CDR1 and CDR2: MNHEY, SVGAGI. With 0 bases removed from V and 4 bases from J, the gap between germline ends came to 12 bases. This CDR3 is 15 amino acids long. CDR3 DNA: TGTGCCAGCAGTTACTCGACAGGTGGTTTCTATGGCTACACCTTC. It yields the protein CASSYSTGGFYGYTF.

This CDR3 is CASSPGTGVAYEQYF. CDR3 bases: TGTGCCAGCAGTCCAGGTACAGGGGTGGCTTACGAGCAGTACTTC. The J gene is TRBJ2-7, the V gene TRBV6-5; 7 bases are shared with TRBD1. The CDR3 is 15 residues long. Per the germline V gene, CDR1 is MNHEY and CDR2 is SVGAGI. V was clipped by 5 bases and J by 4 bases; unmatched bases: 11.

The chain combines TRBV19 with TRBJ1-5; TRBD1 is a possible D gene (6 bases). V was trimmed by 7 bases and J by 6 bases, leaving 13 bases between them. The CDR3 covers 13 residues. From germline, CDR1 is LNHDA and CDR2 SQIVND (reference sequence). CDR3 DNA sequence: TGTGCCAGTAACCAGGGGCGAGTTCAGCCCCAGCATTTT. It specifies CASNQGRVQPQHF.

V is TRBV7-2 and J is TRBJ2-4; weak D call: TRBD2 (6 bases). CDR3 length equals 12 residues. Per germline, CDR1 SGHTA and CDR2 FQGNSA. V was trimmed by 5 bases and J by 9 bases, leaving 11 bases between them. The CDR3 region has the DNA TGTGCCAGCAGCCTGAGGCGGGGCATTCAGTACTTC. Residues: CASSLRRGIQYF.

The gene calls are TRBV11-3 and TRBJ2-7, with D possibly TRBD1 on 6 matching bases. V was shortened by 5 bases and J by 0 bases, with 11 bases between the two germline ends. Germline V gene sequence: CDR1 SGHNT, CDR2 YENEEA. The CDR3 runs 14 residues. CDR3 sequence reads: CASSPRTVSYEQYF. The CDR3 DNA reads as TGTGCCAGCAGCCCTAGGACAGTCTCCTACGAGCAGTACTTC.

This chain links TRBV5-4 with TRBJ1-2, with D possibly matching TRBD1 (5 bases). With 0 bases removed from V and 11 bases from J, the gap between germline ends came to 23 bases. The CDR3 is 16 residues long. Looked up from germline, CDR1 is SGHNT and CDR2 is YYREEE (reference sequence). CDR3 nucleotides: TGTGCCAGCAGCTTGGGAGGGGAAGGGTTGGCCCTTGGTTACACCTTC. This gives the protein CASSLGGEGLALGYTF.